The clone carrying this T cell receptor beta chain came up once. CDR3 length equals 15 residues. Germline V CDR1 and CDR2: LNHDA, SQIVND (reference sequence). The sample belongs to a study of blood T cell repertoires in COVID-19. Study overall: Nucleic acid was either cDNA or gDNA, and it came from T cells, B-cell-depleted T cells, or PBMCs.

Sequenced by immunoSEQ multiplex PCR; TCRdb stores in-frame clones only, minus some. The profile shows 210,000 or so clones, 88% of them singletons. The sample was peripheral blood. The origin of this receptor is a woman aged 60-75 years with acute or convalescent COVID-19. This chain links TRBV19 with TRBJ1-2; TRBD1 is a possible D gene (6 bases). In DNA, the CDR3 is TGTGTCGCAGGGGACCCATATTCCGGTAACTATGGCTACACCTTC. Its translation: CVAGDPYSGNYGYTF.